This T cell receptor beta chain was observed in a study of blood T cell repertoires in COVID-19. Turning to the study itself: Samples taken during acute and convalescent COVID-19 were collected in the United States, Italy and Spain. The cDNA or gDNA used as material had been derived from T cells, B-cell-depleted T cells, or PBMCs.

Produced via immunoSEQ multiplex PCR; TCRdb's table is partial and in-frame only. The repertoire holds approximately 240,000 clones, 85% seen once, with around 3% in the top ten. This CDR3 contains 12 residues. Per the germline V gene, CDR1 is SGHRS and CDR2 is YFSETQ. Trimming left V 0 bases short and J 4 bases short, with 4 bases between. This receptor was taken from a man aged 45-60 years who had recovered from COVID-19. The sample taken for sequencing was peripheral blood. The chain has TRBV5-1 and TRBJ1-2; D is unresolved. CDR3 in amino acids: CASSLDTYGYTF. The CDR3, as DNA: TGCGCCAGCAGCTTGGACACCTATGGCTACACCTTC.